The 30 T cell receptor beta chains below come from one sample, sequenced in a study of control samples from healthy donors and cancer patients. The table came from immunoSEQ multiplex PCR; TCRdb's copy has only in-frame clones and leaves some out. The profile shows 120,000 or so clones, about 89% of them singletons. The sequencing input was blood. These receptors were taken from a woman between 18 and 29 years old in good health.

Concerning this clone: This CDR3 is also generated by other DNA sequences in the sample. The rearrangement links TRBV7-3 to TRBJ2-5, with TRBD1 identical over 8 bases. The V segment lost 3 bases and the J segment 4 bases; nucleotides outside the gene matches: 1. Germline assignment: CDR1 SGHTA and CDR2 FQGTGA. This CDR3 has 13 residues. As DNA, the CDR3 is TGTGCCAGCAGCTTGACAGGGGTAGAGACCCAGTACTTC. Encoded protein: CASSLTGVETQYF.

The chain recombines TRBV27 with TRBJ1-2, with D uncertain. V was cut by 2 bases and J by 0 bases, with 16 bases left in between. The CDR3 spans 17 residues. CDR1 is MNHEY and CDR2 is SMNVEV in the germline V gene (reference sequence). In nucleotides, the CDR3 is TGTGCCAGCAGTTTAACGAATTACGGGTCAGCTAACTATGGCTACACCTTC. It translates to CASSLTNYGSANYGYTF.

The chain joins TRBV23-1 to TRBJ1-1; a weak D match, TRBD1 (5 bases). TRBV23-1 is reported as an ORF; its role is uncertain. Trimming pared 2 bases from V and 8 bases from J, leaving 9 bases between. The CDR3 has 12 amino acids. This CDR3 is CASSQTTAEAFF. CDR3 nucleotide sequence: TGCGCCAGCAGTCAAACGACAGCCGAAGCTTTCTTT.

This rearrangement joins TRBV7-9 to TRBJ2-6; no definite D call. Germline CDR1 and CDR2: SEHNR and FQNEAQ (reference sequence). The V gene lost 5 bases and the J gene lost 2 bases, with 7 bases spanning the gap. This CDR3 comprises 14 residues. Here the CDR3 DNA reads TGTGCCAGCAGCCTACCTGCTGGGGCCAACGTCCTGACTTTC. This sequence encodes CASSLPAGANVLTF.

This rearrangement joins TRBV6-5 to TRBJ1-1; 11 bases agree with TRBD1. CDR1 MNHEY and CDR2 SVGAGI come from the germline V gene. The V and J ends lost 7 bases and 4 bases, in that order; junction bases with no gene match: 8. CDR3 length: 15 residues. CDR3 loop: CASTRDRGKGTEAFF. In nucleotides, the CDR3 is TGTGCCAGCACGAGGGACAGGGGGAAAGGCACTGAAGCTTTCTTT.

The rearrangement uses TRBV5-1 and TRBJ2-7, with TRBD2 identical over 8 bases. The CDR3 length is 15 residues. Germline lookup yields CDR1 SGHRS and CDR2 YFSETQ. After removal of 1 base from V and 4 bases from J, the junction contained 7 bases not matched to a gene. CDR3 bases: TGCGCCAGCAGCTTGAGTCGAGCGGGGGTTTACGAGCAGTACTTC. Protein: CASSLSRAGVYEQYF.

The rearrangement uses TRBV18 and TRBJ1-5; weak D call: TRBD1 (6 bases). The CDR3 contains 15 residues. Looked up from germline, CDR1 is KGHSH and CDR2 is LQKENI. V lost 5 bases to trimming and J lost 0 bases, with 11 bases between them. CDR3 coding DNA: TGTGCCAGCTCAGGACAGTCCCATAGCAATCAGCCCCAGCATTTT. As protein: CASSGQSHSNQPQHF.

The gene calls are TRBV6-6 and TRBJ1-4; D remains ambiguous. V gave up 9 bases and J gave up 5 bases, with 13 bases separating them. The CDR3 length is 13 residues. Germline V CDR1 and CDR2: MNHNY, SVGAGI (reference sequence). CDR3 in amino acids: CARSRIPNEKLFF. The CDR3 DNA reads TGTGCCAGGTCACGGATACCGAATGAAAAACTGTTTTTT.

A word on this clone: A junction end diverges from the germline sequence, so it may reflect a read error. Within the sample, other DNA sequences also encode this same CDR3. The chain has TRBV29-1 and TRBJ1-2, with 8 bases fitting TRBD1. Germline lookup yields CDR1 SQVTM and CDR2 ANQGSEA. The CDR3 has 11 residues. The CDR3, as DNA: TGCAGCGCTCCGGTCGCAGGGGGCTACACCTTT. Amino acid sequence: CSAPVAGGYTF.

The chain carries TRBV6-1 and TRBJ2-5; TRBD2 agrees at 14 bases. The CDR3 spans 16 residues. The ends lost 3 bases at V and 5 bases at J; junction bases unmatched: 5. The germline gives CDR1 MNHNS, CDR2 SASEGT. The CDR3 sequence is CASSDGLAGGYETQYF. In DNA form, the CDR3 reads TGTGCCAGCAGTGACGGACTAGCGGGAGGCTATGAGACCCAGTACTTC.

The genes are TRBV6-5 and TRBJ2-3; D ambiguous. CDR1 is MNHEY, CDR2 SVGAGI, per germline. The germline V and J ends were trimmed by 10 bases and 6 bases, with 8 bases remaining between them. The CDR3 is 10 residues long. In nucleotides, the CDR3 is TGTGCCACTGGCCGGGATACGCAGTATTTT. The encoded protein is CATGRDTQYF.

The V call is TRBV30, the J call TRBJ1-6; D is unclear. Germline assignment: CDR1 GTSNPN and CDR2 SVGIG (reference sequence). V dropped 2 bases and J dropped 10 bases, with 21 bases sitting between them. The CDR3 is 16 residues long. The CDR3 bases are TGTGCCTGGAGTAGTTCGGCCCCCTCGCGTAACTCACCCCTCCACTTT. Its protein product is CAWSSSAPSRNSPLHF.

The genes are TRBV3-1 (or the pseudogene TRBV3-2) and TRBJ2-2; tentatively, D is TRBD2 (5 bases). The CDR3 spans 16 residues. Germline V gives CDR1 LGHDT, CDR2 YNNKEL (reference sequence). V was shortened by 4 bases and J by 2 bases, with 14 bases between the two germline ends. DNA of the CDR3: TGTGCCAGCAGCCCCCTTGGCGGGCCTAACACCGGGGAGCTGTTTTTT. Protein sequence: CASSPLGGPNTGELFF.

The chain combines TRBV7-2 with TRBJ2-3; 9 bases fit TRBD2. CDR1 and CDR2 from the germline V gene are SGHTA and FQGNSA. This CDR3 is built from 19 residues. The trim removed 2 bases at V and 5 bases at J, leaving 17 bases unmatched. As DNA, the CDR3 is TGTGCCAGCAGCTTAATCACTAGCGGGTCCGTTATGGGGGGAGATACGCAGTATTTT. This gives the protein CASSLITSGSVMGGDTQYF.

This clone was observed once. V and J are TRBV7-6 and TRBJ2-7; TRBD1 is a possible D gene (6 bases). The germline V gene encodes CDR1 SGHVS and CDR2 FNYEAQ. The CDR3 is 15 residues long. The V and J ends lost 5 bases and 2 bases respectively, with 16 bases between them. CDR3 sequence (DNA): TGTGCCAGCAGCGCCCAGACAGGACTCCCCTACGAGCAGTACTTC. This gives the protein CASSAQTGLPYEQYF. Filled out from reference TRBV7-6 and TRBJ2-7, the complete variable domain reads GAGVSQSPRYKVTKRGQDVALRCDPISGHVSLYWYRQALGQGPEFLTYFNYEAQQDKSGLPNDRFSAERPEGSISTLTIQRTEQRDSAMYRCASSAQTGLPYEQYFGPGTRLTVT.

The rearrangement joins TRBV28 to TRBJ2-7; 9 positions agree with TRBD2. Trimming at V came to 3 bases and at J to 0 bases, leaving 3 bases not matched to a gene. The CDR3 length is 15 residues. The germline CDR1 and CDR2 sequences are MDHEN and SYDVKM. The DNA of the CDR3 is TGTGCCAGCAGTTTCTCTAGCGGGATCTCCTACGAGCAGTACTTC. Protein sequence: CASSFSSGISYEQYF.

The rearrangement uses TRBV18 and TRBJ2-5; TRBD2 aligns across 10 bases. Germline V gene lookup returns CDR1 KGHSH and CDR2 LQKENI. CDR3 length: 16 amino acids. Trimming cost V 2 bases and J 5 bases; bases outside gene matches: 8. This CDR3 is CASSPTVAGGPETQYF. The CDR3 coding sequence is TGTGCCAGCTCACCAACAGTAGCGGGAGGTCCGGAGACCCAGTACTTC.

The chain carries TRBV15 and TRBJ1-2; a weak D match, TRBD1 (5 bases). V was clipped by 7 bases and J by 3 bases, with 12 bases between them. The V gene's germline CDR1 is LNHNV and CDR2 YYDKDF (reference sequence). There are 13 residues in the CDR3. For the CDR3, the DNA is TGTGCCACCATCTGGGGCAGGGACTATGGCTACACCTTC. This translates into CATIWGRDYGYTF.

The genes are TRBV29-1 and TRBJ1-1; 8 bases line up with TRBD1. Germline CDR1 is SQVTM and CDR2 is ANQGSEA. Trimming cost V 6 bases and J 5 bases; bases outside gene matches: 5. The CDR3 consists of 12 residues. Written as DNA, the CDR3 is TGCAGCGTCAAACAGGGGGAGACTGAAGCTTTCTTT. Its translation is CSVKQGETEAFF.

The CDR3 region is CASSEGPSTDTQYF. DNA for the CDR3: TGTGCCAGCAGCGAGGGCCCTAGCACAGATACGCAGTATTTT. The chain uses TRBV7-9 and TRBJ2-3; D perhaps matches TRBD2 (5 bases). Trimming left V 5 bases short and J 0 bases short, with 9 bases between. The CDR3 length is 14 residues. Germline-derived CDR1 and CDR2 are SEHNR and FQNEAQ (reference sequence).

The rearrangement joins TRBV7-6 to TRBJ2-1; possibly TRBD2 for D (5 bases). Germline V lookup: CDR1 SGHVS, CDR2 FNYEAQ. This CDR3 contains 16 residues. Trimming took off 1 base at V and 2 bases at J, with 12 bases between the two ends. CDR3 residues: CASSLGGLGTYNEQFF. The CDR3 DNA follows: TGTGCCAGCAGCTTAGGAGGGTTGGGCACCTACAATGAGCAGTTCTTC.

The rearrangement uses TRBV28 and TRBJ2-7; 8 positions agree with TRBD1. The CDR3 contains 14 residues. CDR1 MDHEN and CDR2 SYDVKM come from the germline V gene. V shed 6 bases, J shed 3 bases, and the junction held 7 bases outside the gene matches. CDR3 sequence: CASRMLGQGYEQYF. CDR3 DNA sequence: TGTGCCAGCAGGATGCTTGGACAGGGCTACGAGCAGTACTTC.

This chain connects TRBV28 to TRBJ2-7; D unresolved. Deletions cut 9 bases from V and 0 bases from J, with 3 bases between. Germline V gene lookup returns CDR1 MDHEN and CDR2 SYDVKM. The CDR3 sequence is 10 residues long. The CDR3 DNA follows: TGTGCCAGATTCTCCTACGAGCAGTACTTC. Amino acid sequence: CARFSYEQYF.

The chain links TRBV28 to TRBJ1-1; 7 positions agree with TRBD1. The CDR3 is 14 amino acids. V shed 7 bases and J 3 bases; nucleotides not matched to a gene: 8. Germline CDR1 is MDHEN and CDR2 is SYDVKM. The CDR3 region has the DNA TGTGCCAGCAAGGGGGCAGGTGTGGACACTGAAGCTTTCTTT. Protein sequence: CASKGAGVDTEAFF.

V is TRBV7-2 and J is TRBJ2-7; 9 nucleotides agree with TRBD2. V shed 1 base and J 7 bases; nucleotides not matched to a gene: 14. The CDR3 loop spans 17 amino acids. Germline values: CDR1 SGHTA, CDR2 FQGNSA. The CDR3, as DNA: TGTGCCAGCAGCTTAGTGGGGGTGGGGACTAGCCCTCGAGAGCAGTACTTC. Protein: CASSLVGVGTSPREQYF.

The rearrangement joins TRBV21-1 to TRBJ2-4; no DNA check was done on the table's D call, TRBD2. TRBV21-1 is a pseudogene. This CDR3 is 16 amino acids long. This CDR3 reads CASIPSIPLAKNIQYF. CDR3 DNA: TGTGCCAGCATCCCATCGATCCCACTAGCCAAAAACATTCAGTACTTC.

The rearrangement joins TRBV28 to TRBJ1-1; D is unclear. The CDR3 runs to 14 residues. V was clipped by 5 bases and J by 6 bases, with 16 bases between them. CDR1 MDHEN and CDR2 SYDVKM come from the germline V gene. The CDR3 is CASSPQRVSPEAFF. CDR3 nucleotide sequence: TGTGCCAGCAGTCCGCAGCGGGTCTCTCCTGAAGCTTTCTTT. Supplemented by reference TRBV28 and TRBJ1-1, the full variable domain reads DVKVTQSSRYLVKRTGEKVFLECVQDMDHENMFWYRQDPGLGLRLIYFSYDVKMKEKGDIPEGYSVSREKKERFSLILESASTNQTSMYLCASSPQRVSPEAFFGQGTRLTVV.

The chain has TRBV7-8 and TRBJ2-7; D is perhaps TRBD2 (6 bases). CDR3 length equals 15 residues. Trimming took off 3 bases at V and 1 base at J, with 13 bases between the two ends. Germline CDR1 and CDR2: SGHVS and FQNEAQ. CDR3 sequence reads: CASSFRSGQSYEQYF. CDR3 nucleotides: TGTGCCAGCAGCTTCAGAAGCGGGCAATCCTACGAGCAGTACTTC.

CDR3 DNA: TGTGCCAGTAGTTATGCTTGGACAAATCACAAGTGGGCCAACGTCCTGACTTTC. Translation gives CASSYAWTNHKWANVLTF. The V and J genes are TRBV19 and TRBJ2-6; D is possibly TRBD1 (5 bases). Germline values: CDR1 LNHDA, CDR2 SQIVND (reference sequence). The ends were cut back, 5 bases at V and 5 bases at J, with 22 bases in the middle. This CDR3 region has 18 residues.

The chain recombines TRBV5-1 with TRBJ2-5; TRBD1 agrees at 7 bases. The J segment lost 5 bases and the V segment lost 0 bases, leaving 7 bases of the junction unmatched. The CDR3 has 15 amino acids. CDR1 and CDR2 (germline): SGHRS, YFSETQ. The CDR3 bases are TGCGCCAGCAGCTTGGAGGGGGCTGCCTTCGAGACCCAGTACTTC. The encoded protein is CASSLEGAAFETQYF.